Described below is a single TCR beta chain sequence and its context. Per germline, CDR1 LNHDA and CDR2 SQIVND (reference sequence). This CDR3 spans 15 amino acids. V was clipped by 2 bases and J by 6 bases; unmatched bases: 9. This record belongs to a study of STAT5B mutations in CD4+ large granular lymphocyte leukemia. Whole-study context: Healthy donors showed HLA-associated enrichment of the CDR3 'QG' motif.

This table comes from immunoSEQ multiplex PCR, and its TCRdb copy is limited to in-frame clones, with some not included. The sample lists more than 30,000 clones, about 89% occurring once. The TCR comes from a human donor in good health. This chain joins TRBV19 and TRBJ2-7, with 8 bases identical to TRBD1. The sample was CD4+ T cells from blood buffy coats. The DNA of the CDR3 is TGTGCCAGTAGTATACAAGGCAGGGGGCAGGGCGAGCAGTACTTC. Amino acid sequence: CASSIQGRGQGEQYF.